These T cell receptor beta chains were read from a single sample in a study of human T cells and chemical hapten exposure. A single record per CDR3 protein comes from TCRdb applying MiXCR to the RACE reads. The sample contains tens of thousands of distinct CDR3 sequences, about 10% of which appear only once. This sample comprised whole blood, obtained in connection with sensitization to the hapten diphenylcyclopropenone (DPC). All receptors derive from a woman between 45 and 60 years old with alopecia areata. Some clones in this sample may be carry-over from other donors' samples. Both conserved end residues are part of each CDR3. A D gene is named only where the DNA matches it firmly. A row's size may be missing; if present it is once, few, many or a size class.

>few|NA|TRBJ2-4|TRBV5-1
CASSPTTGENIQYF
TGCGCCAGCAGCCCCACGACGGGAGAGAACATTCAGTACTTC
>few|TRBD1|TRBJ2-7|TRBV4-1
CASSLDRGYYEQYF
TGCGCCAGCAGCCTGGACAGGGGTTACTACGAGCAGTACTTC
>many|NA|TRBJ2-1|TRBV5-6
CASSLSYSVLNEQFF
TGTGCCAGCAGCTTGTCGTATTCGGTCTTAAATGAGCAGTTCTTC
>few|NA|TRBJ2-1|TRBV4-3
CASSQLNIGANEQFF
TGCGCCAGCAGCCAACTAAATATCGGGGCCAATGAGCAGTTCTTC
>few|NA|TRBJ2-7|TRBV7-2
CASSLASSYEQYF
TGTGCCAGCAGCTTAGCTAGCTCCTACGAGCAGTACTTC
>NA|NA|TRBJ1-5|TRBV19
CASSITQGWDQPQHF
TGTGCCAGTAGTATAACCCAGGGATGGGATCAGCCCCAGCATTTT
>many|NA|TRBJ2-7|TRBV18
CASSPPGFISYEQYF
TGTGCCAGCTCACCACCGGGTTTTATCTCCTACGAGCAGTACTTC
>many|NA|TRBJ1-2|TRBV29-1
CSVEEGRQSPGYTF
TGCAGCGTTGAAGAAGGGAGGCAGTCTCCAGGCTACACCTTC
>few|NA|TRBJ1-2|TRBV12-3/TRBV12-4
CASRVAGAYGYTF
TGTGCCAGCCGAGTAGCAGGGGCCTATGGCTACACCTTC
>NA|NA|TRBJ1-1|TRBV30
CAWGTSSTAAFF
TGTGCCTGGGGGACATCAAGCACTGCAGCTTTCTTT
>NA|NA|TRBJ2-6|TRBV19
CASSILGSVNSGANVLTF
TGTGCCAGTAGTATTCTAGGGAGCGTGAACTCTGGGGCCAACGTCCTGACTTTC
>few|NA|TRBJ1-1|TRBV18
CASSPGATEAFF
TGTGCCAGCTCACCAGGGGCCACTGAAGCTTTCTTT
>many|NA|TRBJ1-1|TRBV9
CASSSSSNTEAFF
TGTGCCAGCAGCTCTTCGTCCAACACTGAAGCTTTCTTT